This entry lists 20 T cell receptor beta chains sequenced from one sample in a study of blood T cells in healthy people across ages. The second PCR ran roughly 7 to 12 cycles with a sample-barcoded 5' primer and J-beta primers. From the 5' RACE reads, TCRdb called clonotypes with MiXCR, one entry per CDR3 protein. The data hold about 670,000 distinct CDR3 sequences, with about 51% observed a single time. Input material: blood. These receptors originate from a woman older than 75 in good health.

This clonotype was recorded a few times. CDR3 bases: TGTGCCAGCAGCTCCAGGACTAGCGGGAGCGTATTGTCCAAAAACATTCAGTACTTC. Its translation: CASSSRTSGSVLSKNIQYF. This chain uses TRBV7-2 with TRBJ2-4, with 13 positions matching TRBD2. Germline V gene data show CDR1 as SGHTA and CDR2 as FQGNSA. This CDR3 has 19 amino acids. After removal of 4 bases from V and 2 bases from J, the junction contained 11 bases not matched to a gene.

V is TRBV5-5 and J is TRBJ2-5; 7 bases line up with TRBD1. The CDR3 extends over 14 amino acids. V gave up 4 bases and J gave up 1 base; unmatched junction bases: 4. CDR1 and CDR2 (germline): SGHKS, YYEKEE (reference sequence). CDR3 in amino acids: CASSPRDSQETQYF. In DNA form, the CDR3 reads TGTGCCAGCAGCCCCCGGGACAGCCAAGAGACCCAGTACTTC.

The chain has TRBV29-1 and TRBJ2-5, with 8 positions matching TRBD1. With the DNA end fitting TRBJ2-7 better, the J assignment may be wrong. Germline values: CDR1 SQVTM, CDR2 ANQGSEA. The CDR3 runs 11 residues. The DNA for the CDR3 is TGCAGCGGTGCGACAGGGGACGAGCAGTACTTC. Its protein is CSGATGDEQYF.

This clonotype was picked up a small number of times. CDR3 DNA sequence: TGTGCCAGCTCACCGAGGGACAGGGTCGGTGGCTACACCTTC. It translates to CASSPRDRVGGYTF. The chain employs TRBV18 and TRBJ1-2, with 9 bases matching TRBD1. The CDR3 runs 14 residues. Germline V gene sequence: CDR1 KGHSH, CDR2 LQKENI. With V trimmed by 3 bases and J by 7 bases, 6 bases remained unmatched.

The genes are TRBV20-1 and TRBJ2-5; 9 bases line up with TRBD1. This CDR3 contains 14 residues. Trimming took 6 bases from V and 5 from J; bases not matched to a gene: 10. CDR1 and CDR2 from the germline V gene are DFQATT and SNEGSKA (reference sequence). This chain's CDR3 is CSALEQGAWETQYF. In nucleotides, the CDR3 is TGCAGTGCCTTAGAACAGGGGGCGTGGGAGACCCAGTACTTC.

This clonotype was observed a few times. Possible read error: a much larger clone is one base away. CDR3 in DNA: TGTGCCAGCTCGAGTTTAGCCAAAAACATTCAGTACTTC. Its protein product is CASSSLAKNIQYF. The rearrangement uses TRBV12-3 or TRBV12-4 and TRBJ2-4; D gene ambiguous. The CDR3 runs 13 residues. The V gene lost 8 bases and the J gene lost 0 bases, with 8 bases spanning the gap.

In this sample, this clonotype turned up a few times. This could be a read error, since a much larger clone is one nucleotide away. The J gene is TRBJ2-1, the V gene TRBV5-1, with 7 positions matching TRBD2. J lost 4 bases, V lost 5 bases, and 9 bases had no gene match. The CDR3 is 15 amino acids. Germline CDR1 SGHRS, CDR2 YFSETQ. In DNA, the CDR3 is TGCGCCAGCAGAAGTGGGGCTAGCGGATACAATGAGCAGTTCTTC. Its protein product is CASRSGASGYNEQFF.

The chain has TRBV29-1 and TRBJ1-2, with 8 bases identical to TRBD1. The CDR3 covers 14 residues. Germline CDR1 is SQVTM and CDR2 is ANQGSEA. Trimming took 1 base from V and 8 from J; bases not matched to a gene: 9. The CDR3 reads CSVEGRGRSEGYTF. As DNA, the CDR3 is TGCAGCGTTGAAGGCAGGGGGCGATCGGAGGGCTACACCTTC.

V usage is TRBV27 and J usage is TRBJ2-7; 9 positions agree with TRBD1. Germline CDR1 is MNHEY and CDR2 is SMNVEV (reference sequence). Trimming at V came to 6 bases and at J to 3 bases, leaving 9 bases not matched to a gene. The CDR3 length is 15 residues. The CDR3 DNA is TGTGCCAGCAGCCTGACAGGGGGTGGGGGCTACGAGCAGTACTTC. Translated: CASSLTGGGGYEQYF.

This clonotype was detected many times. The chain carries TRBV5-4 and TRBJ2-6; D is ambiguous. The ends were cut back, 4 bases at V and 1 base at J, with 15 bases in the middle. Germline CDR1 is SGHNT and CDR2 is YYREEE (reference sequence). CDR3 length: 17 residues. Here the CDR3 reads CASSHSPLGSGANVLTF. The CDR3 DNA reads as TGTGCCAGCAGCCACTCTCCTTTGGGGTCTGGGGCCAACGTCCTGACTTTC.

The rearrangement joins TRBV6-1 to TRBJ1-6; D ambiguous. Between the trimmed V and J ends, which lost 1 base and 7 bases, there was a span of 5 bases. CDR1 and CDR2 (germline): MNHNS, SASEGT. This CDR3 is 13 amino acids long. The CDR3 nucleotides are TGTGCCAGCAGTGAAGTCAGGAATTCACCCCTCCACTTT. It is translated as CASSEVRNSPLHF.

This clonotype was recorded once. Since a much larger clone is just one base distant, this may be a read error. This chain uses TRBV7-2 with TRBJ2-3; 9 nucleotides agree with TRBD2. V gave up 5 bases and J gave up 10 bases; unmatched junction bases: 7. CDR3 length: 13 residues. Germline V gene lookup returns CDR1 SGHTA and CDR2 FQGNSA. CDR3 DNA sequence: TGTGCCAGCAGCATAAGGACTAGCGATGCGCAGTATTTT. It codes for CASSIRTSDAQYF. Using reference TRBV7-2 and TRBJ2-3 for the parts outside the CDR3, the full variable domain is GAGVSQSPSNKVTEKGKDVELRCDPISGHTALYWYRQSLGQGLEFLIYFQGNSAPDKSGLPSDRFSAERTGGSVSTLTIQRTQQEDSAVYLCASSIRTSDAQYFGPGTRLTVL.

This clonotype was detected ten times or more. The CDR3 is CASGARNEDTQYF. Written as DNA, the CDR3 is TGTGCCAGCGGGGCTAGAAATGAAGATACGCAGTATTTT. This rearrangement joins TRBV7-9 to TRBJ2-3; D is possibly TRBD1 (5 bases). The CDR3 runs 13 residues. The V end lost 8 bases, the J end lost 5 bases, and 14 bases lay between the germline ends. CDR1 is SEHNR and CDR2 is FQNEAQ in the germline V gene (reference sequence).

About this clonotype: Just one base apart from a much larger clone, this may be a read error. The chain links TRBV7-9 to TRBJ2-4; possible D gene TRBD1, 6 bases. The J call may be faulty, since TRBJ2-7 better matches the DNA end. The CDR3 covers 13 residues. Germline V lookup: CDR1 SEHNR, CDR2 FQNEAQ (reference sequence). The chain's CDR3 is CASSQGHSDEQYF. CDR3 DNA sequence: TGTGCCAGCAGCCAGGGACATTCCGACGAGCAGTACTTC.

This clonotype appeared a few times. Compared with germline, one end of the junction differs, possibly owing to a read error. The CDR3 loop reads CSVSGANEKLFF. The CDR3 DNA sequence: TGCAGCGTTTCAGGGGCTAATGAGAAACTGTTTTTT. V is TRBV29-1 and J is TRBJ1-4, with TRBD1 as a possible D gene (6 bases). The CDR3 is made up of 12 amino acids. Germline loops: CDR1 SQVTM, CDR2 ANQGSEA.

V gene TRBV12-3 or TRBV12-4 combines with J gene TRBJ2-4, with a possible D match to TRBD2 (5 bases). The assigned J gene may be wrong: the sequence end matches TRBJ2-7 better. The CDR3 is 13 residues long. The CDR3 protein is CASSFGRLYEQYF. CDR3 DNA: TGTGCCAGCAGTTTCGGCAGACTATACGAGCAGTACTTC.

The rearrangement joins TRBV27 to TRBJ1-2; the D is unclear. The V and J ends lost 5 bases and 8 bases respectively, with 15 bases between them. Looked up from germline, CDR1 is MNHEY and CDR2 is SMNVEV (reference sequence). This CDR3 has 13 amino acids. The CDR3 region is CASSTRERGGYTF. The CDR3 nucleotides read TGTGCCAGCAGTACTCGGGAGAGAGGAGGCTACACCTTC.

The genes are TRBV5-1 and TRBJ2-1, with 9 bases lining up with TRBD1. Germline CDR1 reads SGHRS; CDR2 reads YFSETQ. The V and J ends lost 4 bases and 5 bases, in that order; junction bases with no gene match: 10. This CDR3 contains 16 residues. CDR3 DNA: TGCGCCAGCAGCCCACAGGGGGCTTACGATAACAATGAGCAGTTCTTC. Its protein product is CASSPQGAYDNNEQFF.

This clonotype was detected only a few times. This chain links TRBV28 with TRBJ1-2; no definite D call. CDR1 and CDR2 (germline): MDHEN, SYDVKM. CDR3 size: 10 residues. Between the trimmed V and J ends, which lost 7 bases and 6 bases, there was a span of 6 bases. CDR3 in amino acids: CASKGHGYTF. In nucleotides, the CDR3 is TGTGCCAGCAAAGGACATGGCTACACCTTC.

The chain joins TRBV18 to TRBJ2-2; perhaps TRBD1 as D (5 bases). The length of the CDR3 is 15 residues. Trimming took off 5 bases at V and 4 bases at J, with 14 bases between the two ends. Per germline, CDR1 KGHSH and CDR2 LQKENI. The CDR3 is CASSTQALGTGELFF. The CDR3, as DNA: TGTGCCAGCTCAACACAGGCTTTGGGCACCGGGGAGCTGTTTTTT.